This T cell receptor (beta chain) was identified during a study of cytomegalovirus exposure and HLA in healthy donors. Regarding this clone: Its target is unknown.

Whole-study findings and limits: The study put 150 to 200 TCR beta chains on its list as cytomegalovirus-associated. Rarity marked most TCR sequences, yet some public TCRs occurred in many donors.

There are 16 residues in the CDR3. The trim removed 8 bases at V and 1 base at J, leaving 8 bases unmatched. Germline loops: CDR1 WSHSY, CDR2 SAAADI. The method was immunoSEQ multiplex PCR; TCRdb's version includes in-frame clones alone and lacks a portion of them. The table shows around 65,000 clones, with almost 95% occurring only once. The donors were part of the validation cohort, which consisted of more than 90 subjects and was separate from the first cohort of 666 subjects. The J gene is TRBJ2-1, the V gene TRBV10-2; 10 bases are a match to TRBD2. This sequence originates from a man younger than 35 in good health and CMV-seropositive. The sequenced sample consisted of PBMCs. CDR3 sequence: CASARLAGGSYNEQFF. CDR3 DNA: TGCGCCAGCGCAAGACTAGCGGGCGGATCCTACAATGAGCAGTTCTTC.